Below are 14 T cell receptor beta chains sequenced from a single sample in a study of blood T cells in healthy people across ages. PCR was performed a second time for about 7 to 12 cycles using a sample-barcoded 5' primer and a J-beta primer mix. MiXCR, run by TCRdb on the 5' RACE reads, gives a single entry per CDR3 protein. The sample carries 2 million or so distinct CDR3 sequences, roughly 52% recorded once. The sample consisted of blood. These receptors were collected from a woman aged 35 to 49 in good health.

The rearrangement links TRBV4-2 to TRBJ2-3; 9 bases are a match to TRBD2. Germline lookup yields CDR1 LGHNA and CDR2 YNFKEQ. The trim removed 0 bases at V and 8 bases at J, leaving 9 bases unmatched. The CDR3 runs to 16 residues. CDR3 loop: CASSQDSGGGEATQYF. CDR3 coding DNA: TGTGCCAGCAGCCAAGATTCGGGCGGGGGGGAAGCTACGCAGTATTTT.

The rearrangement uses TRBV20-1 and TRBJ2-5; tentative D call: TRBD1 (5 bases). V was shortened by 5 bases and J by 3 bases, with 10 bases between the two germline ends. CDR1 and CDR2 from the germline V gene are DFQATT and SNEGSKA (reference sequence). The CDR3 has 12 residues. CDR3 DNA: TGCAGTGCTCCAGGCAGGGAAGAGACCCAGTACTTC. Protein sequence: CSAPGREETQYF.

The chain combines TRBV7-2 with TRBJ1-2, with D perhaps matching TRBD1 (6 bases). Germline V lookup: CDR1 SGHTA, CDR2 FQGNSA. The CDR3 consists of 14 residues. V lost 5 bases to trimming and J lost 3 bases, with 13 bases between them. The CDR3: CASSPRTAHYGYTF. The CDR3 DNA reads as TGTGCCAGCAGCCCGAGGACAGCCCACTATGGCTACACCTTC.

This clonotype was counted a few times. The chain has TRBV7-9 and TRBJ2-5; TRBD2 matches 8 bases. The V and J ends lost 7 bases and 1 base, in that order; junction bases with no gene match: 11. This CDR3 has 16 residues. The germline V gene has CDR1 SEHNR and CDR2 FQNEAQ (reference sequence). This CDR3 is CASTTTGTRGQETQYF. CDR3 nucleotide sequence: TGTGCCAGCACCACGACCGGGACTAGGGGCCAAGAGACCCAGTACTTC.

In regard to this clonotype: This may come from a read error, since a much larger clone is one base off. This chain joins TRBV10-3 and TRBJ2-4, with TRBD2 matching 10 bases. This CDR3 has 14 residues. The ends lost 6 bases at V and 3 bases at J; junction bases unmatched: 2. The germline V gene has CDR1 ENHRY and CDR2 SYGVKD. CDR3 sequence reads: CAISPSGSKNIQYF. CDR3 DNA: TGTGCCATCAGCCCTAGCGGGAGCAAAAACATTCAGTACTTC.

The chain joins TRBV7-9 to TRBJ1-2, with D maybe TRBD1 (5 bases). V lost 5 bases and J lost 3, with 19 bases in between. Germline CDR1 SEHNR, CDR2 FQNEAQ (reference sequence). The CDR3 is made up of 16 amino acids. The CDR3 DNA reads as TGTGCCAGCAGCCTTCGGCGGGAGGGGCAGGACTATGGCTACACCTTC. It yields the protein CASSLRREGQDYGYTF.

CDR3 sequence reads: CASSISPGGWEEQFF. The CDR3 DNA reads as TGTGCCAGCAGCATTAGCCCCGGGGGATGGGAGGAGCAGTTCTTC. This chain links TRBV7-9 with TRBJ2-1, with D tentatively TRBD2 (6 bases). Germline V gene lookup returns CDR1 SEHNR and CDR2 FQNEAQ (reference sequence). V was shortened by 5 bases and J by 10 bases, with 21 bases between the two germline ends. This CDR3 has 15 amino acids.

The chain uses TRBV12-3 or TRBV12-4 and TRBJ1-4; D is possibly TRBD1 (6 bases). The CDR3 is made up of 14 amino acids. The germline V and J ends were trimmed by 7 bases and 7 bases, with 16 bases remaining between them. The CDR3 nucleotides read TGTGCCAGCATCCAGGGGCTGATGAGTGAAAAACTGTTTTTT. Translating gives CASIQGLMSEKLFF.

This chain uses TRBV20-1 with TRBJ2-5; tentatively, D is TRBD2 (6 bases). This CDR3 is 14 amino acids long. Germline CDR1 is DFQATT and CDR2 is SNEGSKA (reference sequence). The ends were cut back, 3 bases at V and 9 bases at J, with 20 bases in the middle. The CDR3 DNA sequence: TGCAGTGCTAGTGATCAGACGGGGTCGGGGGCCCAGTACTTC. This sequence encodes CSASDQTGSGAQYF.

The rearrangement links TRBV19 to TRBJ1-2; a weak D match, TRBD1 (6 bases). The CDR3 length is 11 residues. V was shortened by 10 bases and J by 8 bases, with 14 bases between the two germline ends. Germline V gene sequence: CDR1 LNHDA, CDR2 SQIVND (reference sequence). CDR3 protein: CATRDITGYTF. The CDR3 DNA reads as TGTGCCACCAGGGACATAACGGGCTACACCTTC.

This clonotype was found a few times. The chain couples TRBV7-6 to TRBJ2-4; a weak D match, TRBD1 (6 bases). The germline V gene has CDR1 SGHVS and CDR2 FNYEAQ. Trimming removed 2 bases from V and 8 bases from J, with 16 bases in between. The CDR3 consists of 15 residues. CDR3 DNA sequence: TGTGCCAGCAGCTTAACGCAGGGCAGGGGAGACATTCAGTACTTC. Amino acid sequence: CASSLTQGRGDIQYF.

J is TRBJ1-1 and V is TRBV29-1, with D possibly TRBD1 on 5 matching bases. The CDR3 runs to 12 residues. CDR1 SQVTM and CDR2 ANQGSEA come from the germline V gene. CDR3 sequence reads: CGGKTGTEEAFF. The CDR3 DNA reads as TGCGGCGGTAAAACCGGGACGGAAGAAGCTTTCTTT.

The gene calls are TRBV20-1 and TRBJ2-7, with 7 bases lining up with TRBD1. The junction had 15 bases not matched to a gene; V was cut back by 5 bases and J by 2 bases. This CDR3 spans 16 amino acids. Germline V lookup: CDR1 DFQATT, CDR2 SNEGSKA (reference sequence). This chain's CDR3 is CSAPPSSTGSAYEQYF. CDR3 sequence (DNA): TGCAGTGCTCCTCCTAGCTCGACAGGGAGCGCCTACGAGCAGTACTTC.

This chain uses TRBV20-1 with TRBJ2-3; TRBD1 aligns across 9 bases. Germline assignment: CDR1 DFQATT and CDR2 SNEGSKA (reference sequence). The CDR3 runs to 15 residues. V lost 5 bases and J lost 2; bases outside the gene matches: 8. DNA of the CDR3: TGCAGTGCTCCGCCGGGACAGGGACACACAGATACGCAGTATTTT. The encoded protein is CSAPPGQGHTDTQYF.